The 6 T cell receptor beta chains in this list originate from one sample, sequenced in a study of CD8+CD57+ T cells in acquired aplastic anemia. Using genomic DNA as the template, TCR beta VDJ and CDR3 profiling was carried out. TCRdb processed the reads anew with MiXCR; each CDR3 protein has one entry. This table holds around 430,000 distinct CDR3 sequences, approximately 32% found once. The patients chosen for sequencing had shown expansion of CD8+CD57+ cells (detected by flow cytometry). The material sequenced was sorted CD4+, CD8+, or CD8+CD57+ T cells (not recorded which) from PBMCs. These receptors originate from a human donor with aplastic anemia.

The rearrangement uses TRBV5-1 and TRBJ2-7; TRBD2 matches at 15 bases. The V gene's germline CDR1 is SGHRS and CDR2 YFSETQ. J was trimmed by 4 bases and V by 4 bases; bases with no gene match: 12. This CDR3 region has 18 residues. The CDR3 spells CASSLGLAGGRWLYEQYF. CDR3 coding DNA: TGCGCCAGCAGCCTGGGACTAGCGGGAGGACGGTGGCTATACGAGCAGTACTTC.

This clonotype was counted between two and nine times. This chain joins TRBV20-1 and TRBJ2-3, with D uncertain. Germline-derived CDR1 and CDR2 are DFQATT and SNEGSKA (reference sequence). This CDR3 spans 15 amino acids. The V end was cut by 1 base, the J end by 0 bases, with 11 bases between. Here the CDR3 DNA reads TGCAGTGCTAGAGTGGCGGAGCCTAGCACAGATACGCAGTATTTT. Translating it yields CSARVAEPSTDTQYF.

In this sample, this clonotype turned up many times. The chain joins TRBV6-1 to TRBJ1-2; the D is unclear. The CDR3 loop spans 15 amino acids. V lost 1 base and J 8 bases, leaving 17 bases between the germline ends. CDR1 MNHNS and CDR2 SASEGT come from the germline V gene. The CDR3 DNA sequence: TGTGCCAGCAGTGAAGAGATGGAGGGCCTGGAGGGCTACACCTTC. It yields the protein CASSEEMEGLEGYTF.

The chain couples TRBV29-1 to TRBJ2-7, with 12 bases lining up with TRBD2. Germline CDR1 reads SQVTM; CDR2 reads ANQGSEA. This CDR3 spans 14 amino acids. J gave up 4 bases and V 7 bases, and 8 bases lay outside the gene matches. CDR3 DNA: TGCAGCGAAACCGGGACTAGCGGGTTTTACGAGCAGTACTTC. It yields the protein CSETGTSGFYEQYF.

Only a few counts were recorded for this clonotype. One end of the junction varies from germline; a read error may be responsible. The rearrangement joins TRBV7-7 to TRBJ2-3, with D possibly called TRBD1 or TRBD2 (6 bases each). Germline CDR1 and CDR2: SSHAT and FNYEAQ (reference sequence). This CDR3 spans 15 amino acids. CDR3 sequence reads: CASSLGGPPTDTQYF. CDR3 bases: TGTGCTAGCAGCTTAGGGGGGCCCCCCACAGATACGCAGTATTTT.

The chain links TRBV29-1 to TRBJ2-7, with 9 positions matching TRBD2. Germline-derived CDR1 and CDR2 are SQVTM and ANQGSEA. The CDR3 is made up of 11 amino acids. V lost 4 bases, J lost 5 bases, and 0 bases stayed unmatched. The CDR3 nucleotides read TGCAGCGTTGGCGGGGGGGACGAGCAGTACTTC. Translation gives CSVGGGDEQYF.